The 10 T cell receptor beta chains below come from one sample, sequenced in a study of cytomegalovirus exposure and HLA in healthy donors. Vbeta (60) and Jbeta (13) primers were used in the PCR. Profiling relied on immunoSEQ multiplex PCR, and the TCRdb table lists in-frame clones only, not all of them. The sample records 97,000 or so clones, about three quarters being singletons. Sequenced input: PBMCs. The receptor set was obtained from a middle-aged man in good health and CMV-seronegative.

V and J are TRBV4-3 and TRBJ2-3, with D perhaps TRBD2 (6 bases). The CDR3 sequence is 14 residues long. The germline CDR1 and CDR2 sequences are LGHNA and YSLEER. V lost 0 bases and J lost 6, with 10 bases in between. For the CDR3, the DNA is TGCGCCAGCAGCCAAGAGTCAGGAGGGGATACGCAGTATTTT. Its protein product is CASSQESGGDTQYF.

V and J are TRBV27 and TRBJ1-4; the D gene is possibly TRBD1 (6 bases). The CDR3 spans 13 residues. The germline V gene has CDR1 MNHEY and CDR2 SMNVEV (reference sequence). The V gene lost 6 bases and the J gene lost 8 bases, with 13 bases spanning the gap. DNA of the CDR3: TGTGCCAGCAGAAGGGGTGGGGGCGAAAAACTGTTTTTT. Translating it yields CASRRGGGEKLFF.

The CDR3 region has the DNA TGCAGCATCCGGCTGGGGGCTATTCAGTACTTC. This encodes CSIRLGAIQYF. The chain couples TRBV29-1 to TRBJ2-4, with a weak D call TRBD1 (6 bases). The length of the CDR3 is 11 residues. CDR1 and CDR2 from the germline V gene are SQVTM and ANQGSEA. V was pared by 8 bases and J by 10 bases, with 15 bases between.

The V call is TRBV18, the J call TRBJ1-2, with 10 nucleotides matching TRBD1. CDR3 size: 18 residues. Germline CDR1 is KGHSH and CDR2 is LQKENI. V was clipped by 1 base and J by 2 bases; unmatched bases: 10. The CDR3 protein is CASSPRQPGTGENYGYTF. For the CDR3, the DNA is TGTGCCAGCTCACCACGTCAGCCCGGGACAGGGGAAAACTATGGCTACACCTTC.

This chain uses TRBV5-1 with TRBJ2-1; 14 nucleotides agree with TRBD2. This CDR3 region has 16 residues. With 4 bases clipped from V and 5 bases from J, the junction kept 5 bases outside the gene matches. Germline lookup yields CDR1 SGHRS and CDR2 YFSETQ. The CDR3 nucleotides read TGCGCCAGCAGCGCCCGGACTAGCGGGGGGAACAATGAGCAGTTCTTC. This sequence encodes CASSARTSGGNNEQFF.

The chain employs TRBV19 and TRBJ2-7; 8 bases are shared with TRBD1. The germline gives CDR1 LNHDA, CDR2 SQIVND (reference sequence). Trimming removed 6 bases from V and 2 bases from J; junction bases left unmatched: 9. The CDR3 sequence is 15 residues long. The CDR3: CASRTLDRGAYEQYF. CDR3 nucleotides: TGTGCCAGTAGAACCTTAGACAGGGGCGCCTACGAGCAGTACTTC. Based on the CDR3 plus reference TRBV19 and TRBJ2-7, the full variable domain is DGGITQSPKYLFRKEGQNVTLSCEQNLNHDAMYWYRQDPGQGLRLIYYSQIVNDFQKGDIAEGYSVSREKKESFPLTVTSAQKNPTAFYLCASRTLDRGAYEQYFGPGTRLTVT.

A few counts support this clone. The rearrangement links TRBV6-1 to TRBJ2-6, with 10 bases identical to TRBD1. Germline CDR1 and CDR2: MNHNS and SASEGT. CDR3 length: 15 amino acids. J was trimmed by 4 bases and V by 10 bases; bases with no gene match: 7. The CDR3 protein is CAIIGTGVGANVLTF. The DNA of the CDR3 is TGTGCCATCATCGGGACAGGGGTCGGGGCCAACGTCCTGACTTTC.

The chain couples TRBV19 to TRBJ2-4; possible D gene TRBD2, 5 bases. The germline V and J ends were trimmed by 6 bases and 0 bases, with 15 bases remaining between them. Germline V gene sequence: CDR1 LNHDA, CDR2 SQIVND (reference sequence). CDR3 length: 16 residues. Written as DNA, the CDR3 is TGTGCCAGTAGCGCCCAACTAGTGCTAGCCAAAAACATTCAGTACTTC. Translated: CASSAQLVLAKNIQYF.

This chain joins TRBV27 and TRBJ1-5; D is unresolved. The CDR3 spans 15 residues. V was trimmed by 6 bases and J by 4 bases, leaving 16 bases between them. Germline V gives CDR1 MNHEY, CDR2 SMNVEV (reference sequence). The CDR3 protein is CASRAALGANQPQHF. In DNA, the CDR3 is TGTGCCAGCAGGGCTGCACTGGGAGCAAATCAGCCCCAGCATTTT.

J is TRBJ2-2 and V is TRBV9, with D perhaps matching TRBD2 (5 bases). Trimming took 0 bases from V and 1 from J, leaving 10 bases between them. The germline gives CDR1 SGDLS, CDR2 YYNGEE. The CDR3 covers 16 residues. DNA for the CDR3: TGTGCCAGCAGCGTAGAGTTGCGGGTGAACACCGGGGAGCTGTTTTTT. It codes for CASSVELRVNTGELFF.